This entry describes one T cell receptor beta chain. The table lists this clone with a few counts. Its antigen is still unknown. Qualities for individual bases were not recorded, and no much larger clone is one base off. This sample was taken from a study of beta chain features in type 1 diabetes (dated by TCRdb to about 2018). Notes on the research overall: Patients and healthy donors did not differ in mean age, gender distribution, total cell number or subset yield. A total of under 120,000,000 sorted cells were examined across all samples, and RNA yield correlated strongly with the number of cells per subset. The study compared the TCRB repertoires of sorted circulating CD4+ T cell subsets in recently diagnosed type 1 diabetes patients with those in matched healthy donors. Regulatory and stem cell-like memory subsets were isolated from only 8 patients and 8 healthy donors, whereas naive and central memory subsets came from all 30 or so donors. Overall results and qualifications from the work: Patients with type 1 diabetes made fewer insertions and deleted more nucleotides at VDJ recombination sites, implying thymic rearrangement abnormalities. HLA sub-analyses involved small numbers of individuals, so any influence of HLA type on TCRB rearrangement remained unresolved. Shorter templates might have been favored by PCR, but patient and control samples were amplified and corrected together, so both groups would have been affected equally by any skew. Because cDNA rather than genomic DNA was sequenced, highly expressing activated cells could have been over-represented, although no difference in activation and CD3 levels was found between groups. In all four CD4+ subsets, TCRB CDR3 length was moderately but significantly shorter in type 1 diabetes patients. Naive, central memory and regulatory TCRB repertoires appeared to be more similar among patients than among healthy donors.

A single peripheral blood draw of around 0.11 L on average was collected from each donor into heparinised tubes. A BD FACSAria II was used to sort naive, central memory, regulatory and stem cell-like memory CD4+ T cells with a panel that included CD45RO, CCR7, CD25, CD127, CD95 and CD27. All sorted populations exceeded 95% purity. PBMCs were isolated immediately by Lymphoprep density gradient centrifugation and stained directly without culture. To minimize batch effects, samples were stained and sorted in pairs, one healthy donor with one patient per experiment. From the cysteine through the phenylalanine, the CDR3 covers 15 amino acids. Of the read, only the CDR3 DNA is kept; its 45 bases are in frame from base 1. Sequences SGHTA (CDR1) and FQGNSA (CDR2) are obtained from the germline V gene. V is trimmed back by 8 bases and J by 0 bases, and the junction contains 7 bases that no gene match accounts for.

The High Capacity cDNA Reverse Transcription Kit was used to reverse transcribe all of the isolated RNA, meaning that expressed TCRB transcripts were what got sequenced. Stem cell-like memory T cell samples underwent survey-depth immunoSEQ sequencing, averaging about 1 million total reads per sample. Sorted cells were lysed in RLT buffer and RNA was extracted with DNase-treated RNeasy Micro or Mini kits, depending on cell number. To prevent cross-contamination, each cell subset was processed individually, whereas patient and healthy donor samples were processed jointly. The immunoSEQ multiplex PCR was used to amplify TCRB sequences from cDNA, yielding 87-bp fragments that span the CDR3 region. Sequencing of the amplicons was performed on the Illumina HiSeq platform. In the authors' own workflow: Synthetic template baselines were used to correct PCR bias computationally, reads within Hamming distance 2 were collapsed, and singletons that could not be merged were discarded. Reads were aligned to IMGT to assign V, D and J genes, CDR3 length, and insertions or deletions at six rearrangement sites. Within each subset, clonotype counts were normalized to sorted cell number, after which true diversity and Gini coefficients were computed with the tcR R package. The overlap coefficient, calculated on TCRB nucleotide sequences, was used to measure repertoire sharing. This immuneACCESS table, as held by TCRdb, lists in-frame sequences with V and J called but not all clones. Of the missing ones, under half trace to an unresolved V gene in checked studies; the others have no known cause. V, J and clone size are taken as reported in that table, and D and trimming were inferred from the DNA itself. The sample includes approximately 120,000 clones, with around 40% observed a single time. Jointly, the top ten make up less than 0.08% of the sample.

Sequencing input: stem cell memory CD4+ T cells from blood. This specimen's cell subset or site label, interpreted: stem cell-like memory CD4+ T cells. The chain is made from TRBV7-2 and TRBJ1-5; TRBD1 fits 7 bases in the junction. The receptor was isolated from a young woman in good health. The CDR3 reads CASRQGTYSNQPQHF. DNA sequence: TGTGCCAGCCGACAGGGAACCTATAGCAATCAGCCCCAGCATTTT.